This TCR beta chain was retrieved from a study of Graves' ophthalmopathy and Graves' hyperthyroidism. Scientists amplified the TCR beta CDR3 regions from RNA transcripts. First-round RT-PCR used HTBI primers; second-round multiplex PCR followed. TCRdb redid the calling of the multiplex PCR reads with MiXCR, one entry per CDR3 protein. The table shows around 1,200,000 distinct CDR3 sequences, with roughly two fifths occurring only once. Enrollment excluded any patients with other autoimmune diseases, uncontrolled infections, pregnancy or lactation. This clonotype was sampled from an adult man with Graves' hyperthyroidism. Sequenced input: peripheral blood or thyroid tissue (not recorded which).

The CDR3 nucleotides read TGTGCCACCAGTAGTACAGGGCTTAACACTGAAGCTTTCTTT. Translation gives CATSSTGLNTEAFF. The V and J genes are TRBV15 and TRBJ1-1; D is possibly TRBD1 (6 bases). Germline V CDR1 and CDR2: LNHNV, YYDKDF (reference sequence). This CDR3 has 14 residues. V was pared by 6 bases and J by 2 bases, with 13 bases between.